This T cell receptor (beta chain) was identified during a study of blood T cell repertoires in COVID-19 (dated by TCRdb to about 2020). Study-level background: Samples from collaborators originated in the United States, Italy and Spain and spanned both the acute and convalescent phases of COVID-19. The repertoires were released in a freely available public database intended as a resource for research on the immune response to SARS-CoV-2. Nearly every sample came with metadata listing a de-identified subject ID, COVID-19 status, age in years and sex. The prospective study material was composed of cDNA or gDNA derived from T cells, B-cell-depleted T cells, or PBMCs. The samples were drawn from two sources: the first 160 participants of the ongoing ImmuneRACE study, and approximately 1,300 subjects contributed by 6 global collaborators. Where HLA class I and class II types were available, the types were taken from metadata supplied by the sample provider, not from assay-based typing. Subjects who had been exposed to COVID-19, were actively infected with it, or had recovered from it provided the deeply sampled blood TCRbeta repertoires that made up the dataset.

Whole blood was collected in K2EDTA tubes by collaborating institutions according to the institutions' own protocols. For TCRbeta analysis, collaborators shipped samples in one of three forms: frozen whole blood, isolated PBMCs, or DNA extracted from either of those sample types. In the case of this clone: No antigen is known for it. No base qualities exist here, and no much larger clone lies one base off it.

TCRbeta CDR3 regions were amplified from genomic DNA by means of the immunoSEQ Assay, a bias-controlled multiplex PCR. In the source study's methods: The number of nucleated cells in each sample was estimated by amplification of reference gene primers within the assay. To quantify the absolute abundance of each unique TCRbeta CDR3 rearrangement, sequence reads were collapsed and filtered. For each sample, productive Simpson clonality was calculated as the square root of Simpson's diversity index over productive rearrangements. Held by TCRdb, this immuneACCESS table contains in-frame sequences only and omits some clones. Under half of the omission traces to an unresolved V gene where checked; the cause of the rest is unknown. The V and J calls and clone size were taken over from that table, and D and trimming were inferred from the DNA. The sample table contains approximately 110,000 clones; only one count was recorded for 85% of them. In total, the top ten clones hold about 13% of the sample.

V is shortened by 3 bases, J by 8 bases, and the region joining them spans 20 bases. The germline V gene supplies CDR1 LGHNT and CDR2 FRNRAP. From its cysteine to its phenylalanine, the CDR3 spans 16 amino acids. Here the CDR3 DNA is all that survives: 48 bases in frame from base 1. General conclusions and limits of the study: The amount of clinical and demographic metadata varied by source and participant and was provided uncurated.

The sequencing input was peripheral blood. This receptor was identified in a human donor in a cohort sampled during active COVID-19. Here the chain combines TRBV12-5 and TRBJ1-3, with a tentative D gene TRBD1 over 5 matching bases. The CDR3 protein is CASGLILQGRFDTIYF. Read as DNA, the sequence is TGTGCTAGTGGTTTAATTCTCCAGGGAAGATTCGACACCATATATTTT.